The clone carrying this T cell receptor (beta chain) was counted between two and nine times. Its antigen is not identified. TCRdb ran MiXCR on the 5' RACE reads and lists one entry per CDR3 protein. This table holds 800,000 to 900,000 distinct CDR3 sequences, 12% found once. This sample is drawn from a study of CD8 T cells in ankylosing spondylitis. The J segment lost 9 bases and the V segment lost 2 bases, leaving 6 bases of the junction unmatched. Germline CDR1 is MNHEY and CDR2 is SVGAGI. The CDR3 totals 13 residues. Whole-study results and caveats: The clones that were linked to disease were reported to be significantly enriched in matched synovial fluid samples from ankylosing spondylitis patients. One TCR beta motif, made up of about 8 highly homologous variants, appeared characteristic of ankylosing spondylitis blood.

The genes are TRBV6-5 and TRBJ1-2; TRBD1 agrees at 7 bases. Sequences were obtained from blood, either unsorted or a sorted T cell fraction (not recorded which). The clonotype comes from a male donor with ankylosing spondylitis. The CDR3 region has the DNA TGTGCCAGCAGTTACGGGACAGCCTTTCGCTACACCTTC. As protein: CASSYGTAFRYTF.